The 28 T cell receptor beta chains below all came from one sample that was sequenced in a study of blood T cell repertoires in COVID-19. The method was immunoSEQ multiplex PCR; TCRdb's version includes in-frame clones alone and lacks a portion of them. Here the sample spans some 150,000 clones, approximately 73% being singletons. The sequenced material came from peripheral blood. These receptors all come from a man aged 55 to 70 with acute or convalescent COVID-19.

J is TRBJ2-7 and V is TRBV28, with 8 bases identical to TRBD1. This CDR3 comprises 14 residues. Looked up from germline, CDR1 is MDHEN and CDR2 is SYDVKM. J gave up 2 bases and V 1 base, and 1 base lay outside the gene matches. CDR3 nucleotide sequence: TGTGCCAGCAGTTTATCGACAGGGGCCTACGAGCAGTACTTC. Translated: CASSLSTGAYEQYF. Supplemented by reference TRBV28 and TRBJ2-7, the full variable domain reads DVKVTQSSRYLVKRTGEKVFLECVQDMDHENMFWYRQDPGLGLRLIYFSYDVKMKEKGDIPEGYSVSREKKERFSLILESASTNQTSMYLCASSLSTGAYEQYFGPGTRLTVT.

The chain recombines TRBV19 with TRBJ2-1, with D perhaps TRBD2 (6 bases). V dropped 2 bases and J dropped 1 base, with 9 bases sitting between them. This CDR3 has 15 amino acids. In germline, CDR1 is LNHDA, CDR2 SQIVND (reference sequence). The CDR3 sequence: CASSITAGSYNEQFF. For the CDR3, the DNA is TGTGCCAGTAGTATAACGGCGGGATCCTACAATGAGCAGTTCTTC.

The V and J genes are TRBV12-5 and TRBJ2-5; 15 nucleotides line up with TRBD2. This CDR3 has 16 amino acids. V gave up 5 bases and J gave up 5 bases; unmatched junction bases: 6. Germline CDR1 and CDR2: LGHNT and FRNRAP. The CDR3 region is CASGTGLAGGRETQYF. CDR3 DNA: TGTGCTAGTGGTACGGGACTAGCGGGAGGTCGGGAGACCCAGTACTTC.

This clone was detected only once. The rearrangement uses TRBV11-2 and TRBJ2-7; 10 nucleotides match TRBD2. Germline CDR1 and CDR2: SGHAT and FQNNGV. This CDR3 is built from 14 residues. Trimming at V came to 7 bases and at J to 3 bases, leaving 6 bases not matched to a gene. CDR3 amino acids: CASKIAGGLYEQYF. The CDR3 coding sequence is TGTGCCAGCAAGATAGCGGGAGGCCTCTACGAGCAGTACTTC.

V and J are TRBV4-1 and TRBJ2-1, with TRBD2 matching 7 bases. The V gene's germline CDR1 is MGHRA and CDR2 YSYEKL. J lost 3 bases, V lost 0 bases, and 2 bases had no gene match. CDR3 length: 15 residues. As DNA, the CDR3 is TGCGCCAGCAGCCAAGATTGGACTAGCTACAATGAGCAGTTCTTC. Translating gives CASSQDWTSYNEQFF.

In its sample, this clone was seen a few times. The rearrangement links TRBV9 to TRBJ2-6; TRBD2 might be the D (5 bases). In germline, CDR1 is SGDLS, CDR2 YYNGEE. The V and J ends lost 2 bases and 0 bases respectively, with 12 bases between them. The CDR3 covers 17 residues. The CDR3 DNA follows: TGTGCCAGCAGCGTGGACTTTGGGAACTCTGGGGCCAACGTCCTGACTTTC. Translation gives CASSVDFGNSGANVLTF.

This rearrangement joins TRBV30 to TRBJ1-3, with unresolved D. The V end was cut by 3 bases, the J end by 1 base, with 10 bases between. Germline CDR1 and CDR2: GTSNPN and SVGIG (reference sequence). The CDR3 consists of 14 residues. CDR3 protein: CAWSRLKSGNTIYF. The CDR3 DNA follows: TGTGCCTGGAGCAGGCTAAAGTCTGGAAACACCATATATTTT.

The V and J genes are TRBV5-1 and TRBJ1-4; D possibly corresponds to TRBD1 (6 bases). Germline values: CDR1 SGHRS, CDR2 YFSETQ. V dropped 3 bases and J dropped 0 bases, with 18 bases sitting between them. The CDR3 totals 18 residues. CDR3 loop: CASSSGSGKGATNEKLFF. CDR3 sequence (DNA): TGCGCCAGCAGCTCTGGGTCGGGGAAGGGGGCAACTAATGAAAAACTGTTTTTT.

The chain employs TRBV24-1 and TRBJ2-5; tentatively, D is TRBD1 (6 bases). The ends were cut back, 1 base at V and 2 bases at J, with 16 bases in the middle. Looked up from germline, CDR1 is KGHDR and CDR2 is SFDVKD. This CDR3 is built from 17 residues. In DNA form, the CDR3 reads TGTGCCACCAGTGATTTTTTGCGGGTAGACAGGCAAGAGACCCAGTACTTC. Protein sequence: CATSDFLRVDRQETQYF.

This clone occurred a few times. The V gene is TRBV11-2, the J gene TRBJ2-3; 7 bases map to TRBD2. Germline V gene lookup returns CDR1 SGHAT and CDR2 FQNNGV. The V and J ends lost 2 bases and 4 bases, in that order; junction bases with no gene match: 6. The CDR3 loop spans 15 amino acids. CDR3 loop: CASSLWTRGADTQYF. The CDR3 nucleotides read TGTGCCAGCAGCTTATGGACCCGGGGGGCAGATACGCAGTATTTT.

The chain recombines TRBV5-1 with TRBJ1-1; D not resolved. Trimming took off 5 bases at V and 3 bases at J, with 14 bases between the two ends. CDR3 length equals 14 residues. Germline V gene lookup returns CDR1 SGHRS and CDR2 YFSETQ. The CDR3 spells CASRPIPGDTEAFF. The CDR3 DNA sequence: TGCGCCAGCAGGCCGATTCCCGGGGACACTGAAGCTTTCTTT. The full variable domain, with the rest looked up from reference TRBV5-1 and TRBJ1-1, is KAGVTQTPRYLIKTRGQQVTLSCSPISGHRSVSWYQQTPGQGLQFLFEYFSETQRNKGNFPGRFSGRQFSNSRSEMNVSTLELGDSALYLCASRPIPGDTEAFFGQGTRLTVV.

The CDR3, as DNA: TGTGCCAGCAGCCATCCCCCGGGGTATGCCTACAATGAGCAGTTCTTC. Translation: CASSHPPGYAYNEQFF. This chain uses TRBV4-2 with TRBJ2-1, with D possibly being TRBD2 (5 bases). Germline V gives CDR1 LGHNA, CDR2 YNFKEQ. The V end lost 3 bases, the J end lost 2 bases, and 14 bases lay between the germline ends. This CDR3 contains 16 residues.

The J gene is TRBJ2-2, the V gene TRBV18; 14 bases line up with TRBD2. V shed 4 bases and J 6 bases; nucleotides not matched to a gene: 4. CDR1 is KGHSH and CDR2 is LQKENI in the germline V gene. The CDR3 is made up of 16 amino acids. In nucleotides, the CDR3 is TGTGCCAGCTCACAGGGACTAGCGGGAGACTCCGGGGAGCTGTTTTTT. Translation: CASSQGLAGDSGELFF.

The DNA for the CDR3 is TGTGCCAGCAGTGAAAAGGTCCGCGGAGAGACCCAGTACTTC. Translating gives CASSEKVRGETQYF. The chain is built from TRBV6-1 and TRBJ2-5; D not resolved. The CDR3 is 14 amino acids. Germline V gene lookup returns CDR1 MNHNS and CDR2 SASEGT. The V end was cut by 2 bases, the J end by 4 bases, with 11 bases between.

This clone was found many times. V and J are TRBV11-1 and TRBJ2-2, with TRBD1 matching 9 bases. Germline V lookup: CDR1 SGHAT, CDR2 FQDESV (reference sequence). The V gene end was trimmed by 5 bases and the J gene end by 5 bases; junction bases not matched to a gene: 3. CDR3 length: 14 amino acids. CDR3 loop: CASSPQGATGELFF. In DNA, the CDR3 is TGTGCCAGCAGCCCACAGGGGGCAACCGGGGAGCTGTTTTTT.

The chain carries TRBV11-2 and TRBJ2-7; TRBD2 matches at 9 bases. Germline V gives CDR1 SGHAT, CDR2 FQNNGV. V lost 5 bases, J lost 6 bases, and 5 bases stayed unmatched. This CDR3 is built from 13 residues. The CDR3 region has the DNA TGTGCCAGCAGCCGGACTAGCGTGGGCGAGCAGTACTTC. This codes for CASSRTSVGEQYF. The full variable domain, completed using reference TRBV11-2 and TRBJ2-7, is EAGVAQSPRYKIIEKRQSVAFWCNPISGHATLYWYQQILGQGPKLLIQFQNNGVVDDSQLPKDRFSAERLKGVDSTLKIQPAKLEDSAVYLCASSRTSVGEQYFGPGTRLTVT.

The chain joins TRBV28 to TRBJ2-3, with a weak D call TRBD2 (6 bases). Germline V gene lookup returns CDR1 MDHEN and CDR2 SYDVKM. Trimming took 1 base from V and 3 from J, leaving 11 bases between them. There are 15 residues in the CDR3. The CDR3 here is CASSLSGVGTDTQYF. CDR3 sequence (DNA): TGTGCCAGCAGTTTATCGGGGGTGGGGACAGATACGCAGTATTTT.

The chain carries TRBV15 and TRBJ1-1; no clear D. Germline assignment: CDR1 LNHNV and CDR2 YYDKDF (reference sequence). V lost 0 bases and J lost 2, with 7 bases in between. This CDR3 region has 14 residues. The CDR3 sequence: CATSREGENTEAFF. The DNA of the CDR3 is TGTGCCACCAGCAGAGAGGGCGAAAACACTGAAGCTTTCTTT.

The chain joins TRBV29-1 to TRBJ1-1; weak D call: TRBD1 (6 bases). This CDR3 is built from 11 residues. V was shortened by 4 bases and J by 5 bases, with 8 bases between the two germline ends. CDR1 and CDR2 from the germline V gene are SQVTM and ANQGSEA. This CDR3 is CSVVQGTEAFF. The CDR3, as DNA: TGCAGCGTTGTACAGGGTACTGAAGCTTTCTTT. The whole variable domain, filled in from reference TRBV29-1 and TRBJ1-1, reads SAVISQKPSRDICQRGTSLTIQCQVDSQVTMMFWYRQQPGQSLTLIATANQGSEATYESGFVIDKFPISRPNLTFSTLTVSNMSPEDSSIYLCSVVQGTEAFFGQGTRLTVV.

The rearrangement links TRBV7-9 to TRBJ1-3; D is ambiguous. Germline values: CDR1 SEHNR, CDR2 FQNEAQ (reference sequence). This CDR3 contains 15 residues. V lost 3 bases and J 4 bases, leaving 13 bases between the germline ends. The CDR3 bases are TGTGCCAGCAGCTTTCCCCAGGAATCGGGAAACACCATATATTTT. This gives the protein CASSFPQESGNTIYF.

CDR3 amino acids: CASSVGQLYEQYF. CDR3 nucleotide sequence: TGTGCCAGCAGTGTGGGACAACTTTACGAGCAGTACTTC. V gene TRBV12-3 or TRBV12-4 combines with J gene TRBJ2-7; weak D call: TRBD1 (6 bases). The V gene lost 5 bases and the J gene lost 4 bases, with 12 bases spanning the gap. CDR3 length: 13 amino acids.

The V and J genes are TRBV27 and TRBJ2-7; D remains ambiguous. Germline CDR1 is MNHEY and CDR2 is SMNVEV (reference sequence). The ends were cut back, 5 bases at V and 2 bases at J, with 19 bases in the middle. The CDR3 runs to 16 residues. The chain's CDR3 is CASSPTARGVTYEQYF. The CDR3 DNA is TGTGCCAGCAGTCCTACGGCCCGCGGAGTCACCTACGAGCAGTACTTC.

V and J are TRBV2 and TRBJ1-5, with a tentative D call TRBD1 (5 bases). Germline values: CDR1 SNHLY, CDR2 FYNNEI. Trimming removed 6 bases at V and 4 bases at J, with 13 bases between. The length of the CDR3 is 14 residues. CDR3 sequence reads: CASSPDTINQPQHF. The DNA for the CDR3 is TGTGCCAGCAGCCCGGACACAATAAATCAGCCCCAGCATTTT.

The chain couples TRBV5-1 to TRBJ2-7, with 12 bases aligning to TRBD2. The trim removed 3 bases at V and 1 base at J, leaving 5 bases unmatched. Germline lookup yields CDR1 SGHRS and CDR2 YFSETQ. CDR3 length: 16 residues. The DNA for the CDR3 is TGCGCCAGCAGCTACTACCTAGCGGGGGGGTCCTACGAGCAGTACTTC. This sequence encodes CASSYYLAGGSYEQYF.

V and J are TRBV7-8 and TRBJ1-6; 9 bases map to TRBD1. V shed 5 bases, J shed 10 bases, and the junction held 6 bases outside the gene matches. The CDR3 is 14 residues long. Germline V gene data show CDR1 as SGHVS and CDR2 as FQNEAQ. This CDR3 reads CASSETGGWSPLHF. The CDR3 DNA follows: TGTGCCAGCAGCGAGACAGGGGGTTGGTCACCCCTCCACTTT.

The chain carries TRBV7-2 and TRBJ1-6, with no clear D. The V gene's germline CDR1 is SGHTA and CDR2 FQGNSA. The CDR3 is 13 residues long. Trimming removed 7 bases at V and 6 bases at J, with 10 bases between. As DNA, the CDR3 is TGTGCCAGCACCAGACGGGGTAATTCACCCCTCCACTTT. Amino acid sequence: CASTRRGNSPLHF.

This sequence joins TRBV10-2 and TRBJ2-7; 11 bases are a match to TRBD1. CDR3 length: 15 residues. V gave up 7 bases and J gave up 2 bases; unmatched junction bases: 7. Germline V gene data show CDR1 as WSHSY and CDR2 as SAAADI. The CDR3 DNA sequence: TGCGCCAGCAAAGAGGCGGGACAGGGGGCCTACGAGCAGTACTTC. Translating it yields CASKEAGQGAYEQYF.

This clone was seen only once. This chain links TRBV7-6 with TRBJ2-1; D call uncertain. The V end lost 5 bases, the J end lost 9 bases, and 8 bases lay between the germline ends. CDR3 length: 11 residues. Germline V gene lookup returns CDR1 SGHVS and CDR2 FNYEAQ. CDR3 nucleotides: TGTGCCAGCAGCAGAGATAGTGAGCAGTTCTTC. Protein product: CASSRDSEQFF.